These 24 T cell receptor beta chains share one sample of origin, sequenced in a study of CD8+CD57+ T cells in acquired aplastic anemia. The TCR beta profiling, which covered VDJ combination and CDR3 sequence, was carried out using genomic DNA as the template. TCRdb itself ran the reads through MiXCR, one entry per CDR3 protein. The data contain about 420,000 distinct CDR3 sequences, roughly 64% of them singletons. The sample taken for sequencing was sorted CD4+, CD8+, or CD8+CD57+ T cells (not recorded which) from PBMCs. These receptor sequences come from a human donor in good health, serving as a control.

In its sample, this clonotype was seen many times. This chain joins TRBV7-2 and TRBJ1-1; no clear D. The CDR3 covers 13 residues. The germline V gene encodes CDR1 SGHTA and CDR2 FQGNSA. Trimming left V 5 bases short and J 8 bases short, with 15 bases between. The CDR3 DNA reads as TGTGCCAGCAGCCAAGACCGCGGGGAAGAAGCTTTCTTT. This translates into CASSQDRGEEAFF.

This clonotype has a count of ten or more. The chain is built from TRBV20-1 and TRBJ1-3; D remains unclear. Germline V gives CDR1 DFQATT, CDR2 SNEGSKA (reference sequence). The V and J ends lost 2 bases and 2 bases respectively, with 7 bases between them. The CDR3 runs to 13 residues. CDR3 in DNA: TGCAGTGCTAGACGGGGAACTGGAAACACCATATATTTT. This sequence encodes CSARRGTGNTIYF.

The V call is TRBV4-2, the J call TRBJ1-6; TRBD1 agrees at 9 bases. This CDR3 has 16 amino acids. Germline trimming cut 3 bases from V and 6 bases from J; bases unmatched to any gene: 6. The germline CDR1 and CDR2 sequences are LGHNA and YNFKEQ. Here the CDR3 reads CASSHLVGQGNSPLHF. CDR3 DNA sequence: TGTGCCAGCAGCCATCTAGTGGGACAGGGTAATTCACCCCTCCACTTT.

About this clonotype itself: Relative to the germline gene, one junction end is altered; a read error may explain this. V and J are TRBV10-3 and TRBJ1-2, with D unclear. CDR3 length: 14 amino acids. Germline V lookup: CDR1 ENHRY, CDR2 SYGVKD. Written as DNA, the CDR3 is TGTGCCAGCAGTGACTCGGACGGGATATATGGCTACTTATTT. Amino acids: CASSDSDGIYGYLF.

Concerning this clonotype itself: The junction departs from the called germline gene at one end, perhaps through a read error. The chain recombines TRBV7-3 with TRBJ2-7; weak D call: TRBD1 (5 bases). This CDR3 is built from 14 residues. CDR1 is SGHTA and CDR2 is FQGTGA in the germline V gene. The CDR3 sequence: CASSLKNRSYKEYF. CDR3 bases: TGCGCCAGCAGCTTAAAGAACAGGAGCTACAAGGAGTACTTC. Complete variable domain (other parts from reference TRBV7-3 and TRBJ2-7): GAGVSQTPSNKVTEKGKYVELRCDPISGHTALYWYRQSLGQGPEFLIYFQGTGAADDSGLPNDRFFAVRPEGSVSTLKIQRTERGDSAVYLCASSLKNRSYKEYFGPGTRLTVT.

This clonotype came up a few times. The chain couples TRBV19 to TRBJ1-5; tentative D call: TRBD1 (5 bases). The CDR3 sequence is 14 residues long. Germline CDR1 is LNHDA and CDR2 is SQIVND (reference sequence). Between the trimmed V and J ends, which lost 5 bases and 0 bases, there was a span of 8 bases. CDR3 loop: CASSRQYSNQPQHF. CDR3 DNA sequence: TGTGCCAGTAGTCGACAGTATAGCAATCAGCCCCAGCATTTT.

V and J are TRBV7-9 and TRBJ2-7; maybe TRBD2 (6 bases). The CDR3 extends over 15 amino acids. Per germline, CDR1 SEHNR and CDR2 FQNEAQ (reference sequence). Trimming left V 7 bases short and J 6 bases short, with 22 bases between. In DNA form, the CDR3 reads TGTGCCAGCATGGGGGGTAGACGGATCGGCTCCGAGCAGTACTTC. Translated: CASMGGRRIGSEQYF.

This clonotype has a count of ten or more. The chain is built from TRBV3-1 and TRBJ1-1, with D tentatively TRBD1 (5 bases). Germline assignment: CDR1 LGHDT and CDR2 YNNKEL (reference sequence). V was cut by 5 bases and J by 6 bases, with 22 bases left in between. There are 16 residues in the CDR3. CDR3 amino acids: CASSKASGTNIAEAFF. CDR3 DNA sequence: TGTGCCAGCAGCAAGGCTTCAGGGACGAACATCGCTGAAGCTTTCTTT.

At least ten counts were recorded for this clonotype. The gene calls are TRBV2 and TRBJ1-5; D gene ambiguous. V was clipped by 4 bases and J by 1 base, with 11 bases between them. This CDR3 contains 15 residues. Germline V gene sequence: CDR1 SNHLY, CDR2 FYNNEI. In DNA form, the CDR3 reads TGTGCCAGCAGTGTGAGGAGGGAAAGCAATCAGCCCCAGCATTTT. Amino acid sequence: CASSVRRESNQPQHF.

The V and J genes are TRBV24-1 and TRBJ2-3, with 9 bases that match TRBD2. The CDR3 spans 16 residues. Germline CDR1 is KGHDR and CDR2 is SFDVKD. Trimming took 0 bases from V and 7 from J; bases not matched to a gene: 7. For the CDR3, the DNA is TGTGCCACCAGTGATTTGCCCACGGCTAGCGGGAATACGCAGTATTTT. It translates to CATSDLPTASGNTQYF.

The CDR3 protein is CASSSTTGREETQLHF. As DNA, the CDR3 is TGTGCCAGCAGCTCAACCACAGGGAGGGAAGAGACCCAGCTCCACTTT. This sequence joins TRBV7-2 and TRBJ1-6, with D possibly being TRBD1 (6 bases). The ends were cut back, 4 bases at V and 16 bases at J, with 26 bases in the middle. CDR1 SGHTA and CDR2 FQGNSA come from the germline V gene. The CDR3 is 16 amino acids.

The chain has TRBV20-1 and TRBJ1-5; the D gene is possibly TRBD1 (5 bases). Per the germline V gene, CDR1 is DFQATT and CDR2 is SNEGSKA (reference sequence). Trimming took 6 bases from V and 3 from J, leaving 18 bases between them. CDR3 length: 15 amino acids. The CDR3 is CSASSGGEYNQPQHF. For the CDR3, the DNA is TGCAGTGCCAGTAGCGGGGGGGAGTACAATCAGCCCCAGCATTTT.

About this clonotype itself: A much larger clone is a single base away; this may be a read error. As the CDR3 is not closed by the conserved phenylalanine or tryptophan, this likely results from a read error. In DNA form, the CDR3 reads TGCGCCAGCAGCCAATATCCCGACAGCCGTGGGGGCGGGGAGCTGTTTTCT. Protein sequence: CASSQYPDSRGGGELFS. This chain uses TRBV4-3 with TRBJ2-2; D is perhaps TRBD1 or TRBD2 (5 bases each). Germline lookup yields CDR1 LGHNA and CDR2 YSLEER. Trimming took 2 bases from V and 7 from J, leaving 20 bases between them. The CDR3 covers 17 residues.

About this clonotype: Because the CDR3 is missing its conserved closing phenylalanine or tryptophan, this is likely a read error. The genes are TRBV7-6 and TRBJ2-1, with TRBD2 matching over 8 bases. The J segment lost 4 bases and the V segment lost 5 bases, leaving 10 bases of the junction unmatched. Germline V gene data show CDR1 as SGHVS and CDR2 as FNYEAQ. The length of the CDR3 is 16 residues. The CDR3 protein is CASSRGASGRYNEQFC. The CDR3 nucleotides read TGTGCCAGCAGCCGGGGGGCTAGCGGGCGTTACAATGAGCAGTTCTGC.

As regards this clonotype: A read error may account for a junction end that differs from germline. The chain couples TRBV12-3 or TRBV12-4 to TRBJ2-2; 7 bases line up with TRBD2. The CDR3 runs 16 residues. The CDR3, as DNA: TGTGCCAGCAGTTTAAGGGTGTGGGGGGGGACCGGGGAGCTGTCTTGG. Its protein is CASSLRVWGGTGELSW.

V and J are TRBV7-3 and TRBJ1-1; D gene unclear. CDR1 and CDR2 from the germline V gene are SGHTA and FQGTGA. The CDR3 is 15 residues long. V shed 5 bases and J shed 9 bases, with 22 bases lying between them. CDR3 sequence: CASSVDDGLVPKAFF. The CDR3 nucleotides are TGTGCCAGCAGCGTAGATGACGGTCTCGTTCCAAAAGCTTTCTTT.

This chain joins TRBV7-2 and TRBJ1-1, with no clear D. Germline V gene sequence: CDR1 SGHTA, CDR2 FQGNSA. V lost 4 bases to trimming and J lost 11 bases, with 26 bases between them. The CDR3 is 16 amino acids. CDR3 nucleotide sequence: TGTGCCAGCAGCTCATGGATGGGCACGAGCCACAAGACCGCTTTCTTT. Its translation is CASSSWMGTSHKTAFF.

About this clonotype itself: One end of the junction varies from germline; a read error may be responsible. The V gene is TRBV11-2, the J gene TRBJ2-7, with D perhaps TRBD2 (5 bases). Per germline, CDR1 SGHAT and CDR2 FQNNGV. The CDR3 has 14 amino acids. The chain's CDR3 is CASSLGEVSHEQYF. Here the CDR3 DNA reads TGCGCCAGCAGCTTGGGAGAGGTTTCCCACGAGCAGTACTTC.

CDR3 sequence reads: CASSPWDILGETQYF. The CDR3 nucleotides are TGCGCCAGCAGCCCATGGGACATCCTAGGGGAGACCCAGTACTTC. The J gene is TRBJ2-5, the V gene TRBV5-1; weak D call: TRBD1 (6 bases). The CDR3 consists of 15 residues. Trimming removed 4 bases from V and 5 bases from J, with 18 bases in between. From germline, CDR1 is SGHRS and CDR2 YFSETQ.

The chain employs TRBV20-1 and TRBJ1-1; TRBD1 agrees at 7 bases. The CDR3 covers 14 residues. V shed 1 base, J shed 6 bases, and the junction held 8 bases outside the gene matches. Germline CDR1 reads DFQATT; CDR2 reads SNEGSKA (reference sequence). The CDR3 loop is CSARGDRDQPEAFF. CDR3 DNA sequence: TGCAGTGCTAGAGGCGACAGGGATCAGCCTGAAGCTTTCTTT.

About this clonotype itself: One base away lies a much larger clone, so this may be a sequencing read error. This chain uses TRBV3-1 with TRBJ2-1; D is uncertain. Germline loops: CDR1 LGHDT, CDR2 YNNKEL (reference sequence). The CDR3 has 14 amino acids. In nucleotides, the CDR3 is TGTGCCTGCAGCCAAGTATACGCCGACAATGAGCAGTTCTTC. It codes for CACSQVYADNEQFF.

This chain uses TRBV5-1 with TRBJ2-7; D is perhaps TRBD2 (5 bases). Trimming took off 0 bases at V and 6 bases at J, with 13 bases between the two ends. Germline values: CDR1 SGHRS, CDR2 YFSETQ. The CDR3 runs 14 residues. Here the CDR3 reads CASSLANPGSEQYV. The CDR3 nucleotides are TGCGCCAGCAGCTTGGCCAACCCGGGGTCCGAGCAGTACGTC.

Of note for this clonotype: Because it lacks the conserved phenylalanine or tryptophan at the end, this CDR3 is likely a read error. The limits of the CDR3 on the DNA are not certain, so only TCRdb's listed CDR3 is given. The gene calls are TRBV9 and TRBJ1-2. The length of the CDR3 is 13 amino acids, counting both ends. Germline V gives CDR1 SGDLS, CDR2 YYNGEE. CDR3 region: CASSVMTMVADEL.

The CDR3 protein is CSARNHGDEHEQFF. The CDR3 nucleotides are TGCAGTGCTAGAAATCATGGTGATGAGCATGAGCAGTTCTTC. The V call is TRBV20-1, the J call TRBJ2-1; the D is unclear. The germline V gene has CDR1 DFQATT and CDR2 SNEGSKA (reference sequence). CDR3 length: 14 residues. V lost 2 bases to trimming and J lost 8 bases, with 16 bases between them.